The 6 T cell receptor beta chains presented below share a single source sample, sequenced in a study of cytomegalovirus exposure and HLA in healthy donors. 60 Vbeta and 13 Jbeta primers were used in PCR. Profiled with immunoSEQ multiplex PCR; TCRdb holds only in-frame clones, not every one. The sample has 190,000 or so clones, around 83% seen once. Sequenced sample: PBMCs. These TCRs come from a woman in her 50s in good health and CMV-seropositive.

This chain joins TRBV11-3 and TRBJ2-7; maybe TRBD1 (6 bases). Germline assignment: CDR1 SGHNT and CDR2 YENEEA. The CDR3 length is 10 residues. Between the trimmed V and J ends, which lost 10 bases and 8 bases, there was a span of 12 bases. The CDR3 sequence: CAILQGQQYF. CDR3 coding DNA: TGTGCCATTCTACAGGGCCAGCAGTACTTC.

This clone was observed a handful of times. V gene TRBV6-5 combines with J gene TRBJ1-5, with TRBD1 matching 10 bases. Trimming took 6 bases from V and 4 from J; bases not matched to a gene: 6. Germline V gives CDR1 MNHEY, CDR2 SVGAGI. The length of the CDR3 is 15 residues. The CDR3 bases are TGTGCCAGCAGCCGGGACAGGGGCGGTAATCAGCCCCAGCATTTT. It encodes CASSRDRGGNQPQHF.

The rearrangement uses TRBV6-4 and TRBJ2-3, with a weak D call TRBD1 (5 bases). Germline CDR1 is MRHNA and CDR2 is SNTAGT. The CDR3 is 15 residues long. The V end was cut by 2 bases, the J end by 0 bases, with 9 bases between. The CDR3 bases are TGTGCCAGCAGTGACGGGCAGGGCAGCACAGATACGCAGTATTTT. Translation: CASSDGQGSTDTQYF.

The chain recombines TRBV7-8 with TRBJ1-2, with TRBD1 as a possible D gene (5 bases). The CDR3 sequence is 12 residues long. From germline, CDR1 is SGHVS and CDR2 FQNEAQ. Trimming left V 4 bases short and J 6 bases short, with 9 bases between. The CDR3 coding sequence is TGTGCCAGCAGCTCAGACAGCCATGGCTACACCTTC. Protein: CASSSDSHGYTF.

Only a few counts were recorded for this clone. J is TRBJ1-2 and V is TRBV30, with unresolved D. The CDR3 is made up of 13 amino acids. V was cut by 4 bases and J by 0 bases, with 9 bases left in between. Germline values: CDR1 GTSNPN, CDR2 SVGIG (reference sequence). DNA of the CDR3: TGTGCCTGGATAAGCGGGGCTAACTATGGCTACACCTTC. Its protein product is CAWISGANYGYTF.

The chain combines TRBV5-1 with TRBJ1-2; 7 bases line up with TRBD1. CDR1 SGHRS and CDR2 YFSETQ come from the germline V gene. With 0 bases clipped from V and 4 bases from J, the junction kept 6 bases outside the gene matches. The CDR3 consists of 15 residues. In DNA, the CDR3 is TGCGCCAGCAGCTTGGATGGGGACAGTAGCTATGGCTACACCTTC. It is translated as CASSLDGDSSYGYTF. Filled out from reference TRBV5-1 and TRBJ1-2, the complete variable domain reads KAGVTQTPRYLIKTRGQQVTLSCSPISGHRSVSWYQQTPGQGLQFLFEYFSETQRNKGNFPGRFSGRQFSNSRSEMNVSTLELGDSALYLCASSLDGDSSYGYTFGSGTRLTVV.